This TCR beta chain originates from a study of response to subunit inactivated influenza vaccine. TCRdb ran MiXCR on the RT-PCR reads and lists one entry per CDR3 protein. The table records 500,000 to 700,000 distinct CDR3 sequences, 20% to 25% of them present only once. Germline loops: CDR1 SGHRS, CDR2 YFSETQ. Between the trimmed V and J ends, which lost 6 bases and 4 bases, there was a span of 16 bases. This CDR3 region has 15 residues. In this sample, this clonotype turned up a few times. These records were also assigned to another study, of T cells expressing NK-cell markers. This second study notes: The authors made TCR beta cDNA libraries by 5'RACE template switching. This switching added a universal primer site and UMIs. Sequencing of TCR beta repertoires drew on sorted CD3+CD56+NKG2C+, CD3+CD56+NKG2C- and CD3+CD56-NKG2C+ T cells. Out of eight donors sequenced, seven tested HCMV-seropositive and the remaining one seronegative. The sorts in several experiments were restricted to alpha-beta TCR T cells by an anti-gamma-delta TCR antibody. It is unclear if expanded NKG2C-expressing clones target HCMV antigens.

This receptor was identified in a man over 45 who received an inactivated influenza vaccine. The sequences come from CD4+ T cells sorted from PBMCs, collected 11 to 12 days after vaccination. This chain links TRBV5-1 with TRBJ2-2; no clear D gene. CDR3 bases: TGCGCCAGCACCCAAGCTTCGACGGGCACCGGGGAGCTGTTTTTT. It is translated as CASTQASTGTGELFF.